The T cell receptor beta chain described here comes from a study of shared clonotypes between healthy human individuals. Libraries were prepared by immunoSEQ multiplex PCR; TCRdb keeps only in-frame clonotypes and omits some of them. The sample shows about 2.1 million clones, over 85% of them seen only once. Study observations and caveats: Sharing across four donors was highest in naive CD4 (around 5%) and lowest in memory CD8 (roughly 0.4%). Though the depth was large, rarefaction showed that sorted-subset sequencing was incomplete. Among the subsets, naive ones generally showed larger estimated richness than memory ones.

The naive CD8 subset, CD45RO-negative cells positively selected for CCR7, excluded terminally differentiated effector memory CD45RA+ cells. V lost 1 base and J lost 0, with 14 bases in between. The CDR3 contains 17 residues. Germline values: CDR1 SGHVS, CDR2 FNYEAQ. This clone was counted once. Its cognate antigen is unknown. Sequencing was performed on naive CD8+ T cells from PBMCs. The sequence came from a man between 18 and 35 years old in good health. Some clones in this sample may be carry-over from other donors' samples. The V call is TRBV7-6, the J call TRBJ2-3; perhaps D is TRBD1 or TRBD2 (5 bases each). The CDR3 here is CASSLGPLGVSTDTQYF. The CDR3 nucleotides are TGTGCCAGCAGCTTAGGCCCACTGGGGGTTAGCACAGATACGCAGTATTTT.